Each of the 10 T cell receptor beta chains below was sequenced from the same sample in a study of cytomegalovirus exposure and HLA in healthy donors. Vbeta (60) and Jbeta (13) primers were used in the PCR. Sequencing was performed with immunoSEQ multiplex PCR; in TCRdb, only in-frame clones are kept and a portion is missing. This listing includes around 200,000 clones. Input material: PBMCs. These receptor sequences come from a woman under 30 in good health and CMV-seropositive.

The chain carries TRBV30 and TRBJ1-6; 8 positions match TRBD1. The CDR3 has 12 amino acids. From germline, CDR1 is GTSNPN and CDR2 SVGIG (reference sequence). CDR3 sequence reads: CASDRGHSPLHF. The CDR3 DNA reads TGTGCTTCAGACAGGGGCCATTCACCCCTCCACTTT.

Details on this clone: A read error may account for a junction end that differs from germline. The chain carries TRBV7-7 and TRBJ2-1; D is possibly TRBD1 (5 bases). The germline CDR1 and CDR2 sequences are SSHAT and FNYEAQ (reference sequence). The CDR3 spans 15 residues. The CDR3 sequence is CASSLEVGPLNEQFF. As DNA, the CDR3 is TGTGCTAGCAGCTTAGAAGTGGGGCCGCTCAATGAGCAGTTCTTC.

This sequence joins TRBV7-9 and TRBJ1-1; 7 bases line up with TRBD1. Per the germline V gene, CDR1 is SEHNR and CDR2 is FQNEAQ (reference sequence). The V segment lost 4 bases and the J segment 1 base; nucleotides outside the gene matches: 15. CDR3 length: 18 amino acids. The CDR3 nucleotides read TGTGCCAGCAGCTCCGGACGACAGGGATACGCATGGAACACTGAAGCTTTCTTT. Protein: CASSSGRQGYAWNTEAFF.

J is TRBJ2-4 and V is TRBV2; TRBD2 matches 10 bases. V was clipped by 6 bases and J by 6 bases; unmatched bases: 11. Germline values: CDR1 SNHLY, CDR2 FYNNEI. The CDR3 totals 16 residues. As DNA, the CDR3 is TGTGCCAGCAGGGTAGGGACTAGCGAGAGATTAAACATTCAGTACTTC. It is translated as CASRVGTSERLNIQYF.

This chain uses TRBV19 with TRBJ1-2; 7 positions agree with TRBD1. The CDR3 extends over 14 amino acids. Germline-derived CDR1 and CDR2 are LNHDA and SQIVND (reference sequence). Trimming cost V 7 bases and J 2 bases; bases outside gene matches: 7. CDR3 coding DNA: TGTGCCAGTACCCCAGGACAGGCGAACTATGGCTACACCTTC. It codes for CASTPGQANYGYTF.

The chain has TRBV18 and TRBJ1-1, with 8 positions matching TRBD1. The CDR3 covers 14 residues. Trimming removed 5 bases from V and 4 bases from J; junction bases left unmatched: 6. CDR1 KGHSH and CDR2 LQKENI come from the germline V gene. The CDR3 DNA sequence: TGTGCCAGCTCATACGGACAGGGAGGCACTGAAGCTTTCTTT. Its protein is CASSYGQGGTEAFF.

This rearrangement joins TRBV11-2 to TRBJ1-1; tentatively, D is TRBD1 (6 bases). Germline V lookup: CDR1 SGHAT, CDR2 FQNNGV. The CDR3 is made up of 16 amino acids. The V gene lost 5 bases and the J gene lost 5 bases, with 21 bases spanning the gap. The CDR3 coding sequence is TGTGCCAGCAGCCGCCGGGGCAGGGGCCCGGGGACTGAAGCTTTCTTT. This codes for CASSRRGRGPGTEAFF.

The V and J genes are TRBV6-6 and TRBJ1-1; tentatively, D is TRBD1 (6 bases). CDR3 length: 13 amino acids. Germline CDR1 reads MNHNY; CDR2 reads SVGAGI (reference sequence). Trimming left V 6 bases short and J 4 bases short, with 12 bases between. As DNA, the CDR3 is TGTGCCAGCAGAGAGGGGGGGGGCACTGAAGCTTTCTTT. It encodes CASREGGGTEAFF.

The rearrangement links TRBV7-9 to TRBJ2-1; TRBD2 aligns across 13 bases. CDR3 length equals 17 residues. Germline V lookup: CDR1 SEHNR, CDR2 FQNEAQ (reference sequence). V shed 4 bases and J 5 bases; nucleotides not matched to a gene: 8. CDR3 sequence (DNA): TGTGCCAGCAGCTCAGGACTAGCGGGAGATGTGGACAATGAGCAGTTCTTC. Residues: CASSSGLAGDVDNEQFF.

The chain employs TRBV7-8 and TRBJ1-6; D call uncertain. The CDR3 is made up of 14 amino acids. Trimming left V 0 bases short and J 7 bases short, with 7 bases between. In germline, CDR1 is SGHVS, CDR2 FQNEAQ. The CDR3 sequence: CASSLARSNSPLHF. The CDR3, as DNA: TGTGCCAGCAGCTTAGCGAGATCAAATTCACCCCTCCACTTT.